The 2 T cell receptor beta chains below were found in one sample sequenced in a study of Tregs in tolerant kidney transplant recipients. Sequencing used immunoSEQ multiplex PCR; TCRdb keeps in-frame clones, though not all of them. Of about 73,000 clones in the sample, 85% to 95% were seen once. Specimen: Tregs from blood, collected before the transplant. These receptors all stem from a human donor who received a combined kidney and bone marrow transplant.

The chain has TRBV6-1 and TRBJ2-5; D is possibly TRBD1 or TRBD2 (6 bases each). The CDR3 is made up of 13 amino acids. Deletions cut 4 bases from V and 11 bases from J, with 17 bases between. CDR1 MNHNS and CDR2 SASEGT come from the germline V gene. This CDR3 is CASSGTGSREQYF. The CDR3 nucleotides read TGTGCCAGCAGTGGCACAGGGAGTCGGGAGCAGTACTTC.

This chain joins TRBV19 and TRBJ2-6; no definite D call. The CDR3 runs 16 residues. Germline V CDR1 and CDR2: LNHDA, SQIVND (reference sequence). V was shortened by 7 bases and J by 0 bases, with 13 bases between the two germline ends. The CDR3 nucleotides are TGTGCCAGTACCGCAGTGTACTCCTCTGGGGCCAACGTCCTGACTTTC. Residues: CASTAVYSSGANVLTF.